The 31 T cell receptor beta chains below were found in one sample sequenced in a study of blood T cell repertoires in COVID-19. Some clones are missing from TCRdb's copy, which holds only in-frame ones; the method was immunoSEQ multiplex PCR. The sample has approximately 150,000 clones; 87% are singletons. Sequencing was carried out using peripheral blood. These receptors were taken from a woman aged 55-69 years who had recovered from COVID-19.

The V call is TRBV19, the J call TRBJ1-2, with no clear D. The germline gives CDR1 LNHDA, CDR2 SQIVND (reference sequence). The CDR3 consists of 13 residues. Trimming cost V 7 bases and J 5 bases, with 14 bases left between them. CDR3 nucleotides: TGTGCCAGTATCACCTTCGGCGGGTATGGCTACACCTTC. It encodes CASITFGGYGYTF.

The chain carries TRBV6-1 and TRBJ1-6; D gene unclear. Trimming left V 1 base short and J 9 bases short, with 16 bases between. The CDR3 loop spans 16 amino acids. Looked up from germline, CDR1 is MNHNS and CDR2 is SASEGT. CDR3 in amino acids: CASSEGGGHVSSPLHF. The CDR3 DNA sequence: TGTGCCAGCAGTGAAGGTGGAGGGCACGTTAGTTCACCCCTCCACTTT.

The chain uses TRBV3-1 (or the pseudogene TRBV3-2) and TRBJ1-5; 9 bases are a match to TRBD1. There are 15 residues in the CDR3. Germline lookup yields CDR1 LGHDT and CDR2 YNNKEL (reference sequence). Unmatched junction bases numbered 5, after V lost 1 base and J lost 7 bases. The CDR3 coding sequence is TGTGCCAGCAGCCAAGGGACAGGGGCGCTGCAGCCCCAGCATTTT. This encodes CASSQGTGALQPQHF.

This clone was counted a few times. This chain joins TRBV2 and TRBJ2-7; TRBD2 aligns across 8 bases. This CDR3 has 16 residues. V was pared by 6 bases and J by 2 bases, with 12 bases of the junction left unmatched. Germline V gene data show CDR1 as SNHLY and CDR2 as FYNNEI. The CDR3 reads CASSVGAGVPAYEQYF. In nucleotides, the CDR3 is TGTGCCAGCAGCGTAGGAGCGGGGGTACCAGCCTACGAGCAGTACTTC.

The genes are TRBV10-3 and TRBJ2-7; 9 bases match TRBD1. V was pared by 4 bases and J by 5 bases, with 6 bases of the junction left unmatched. Germline CDR1 is ENHRY and CDR2 is SYGVKD. The CDR3 runs 14 residues. The CDR3 protein is CAISAGQGLHEQYF. The CDR3 bases are TGTGCCATCAGTGCTGGACAGGGGCTCCACGAGCAGTACTTC.

The gene calls are TRBV9 and TRBJ1-2, with a weak D call TRBD1 (6 bases). Germline V CDR1 and CDR2: SGDLS, YYNGEE. The CDR3 is made up of 15 amino acids. Trimming took off 6 bases at V and 4 bases at J, with 19 bases between the two ends. CDR3 in DNA: TGTGCCAGCACCCTACAACTGGGAGGGGGCTATGGCTACACCTTC. Translation: CASTLQLGGGYGYTF.

The chain employs TRBV4-3 and TRBJ1-1; D not resolved. Germline V gene data show CDR1 as LGHNA and CDR2 as YSLEER. The V end lost 0 bases, the J end lost 1 base, and 6 bases lay between the germline ends. The CDR3 sequence is 14 residues long. CDR3 sequence reads: CASSQDVRNTEAFF. CDR3 coding DNA: TGCGCCAGCAGCCAAGACGTCAGGAACACTGAAGCTTTCTTT.

For the CDR3, the DNA is TGTGCCACCAGTGCGGACAGGGGCAGGGGCACTGAAGCTTTCTTT. As protein: CATSADRGRGTEAFF. V usage is TRBV24-1 and J usage is TRBJ1-1, with TRBD1 identical over 9 bases. The germline CDR1 and CDR2 sequences are KGHDR and SFDVKD. V was clipped by 5 bases and J by 4 bases; unmatched bases: 7. The length of the CDR3 is 15 residues.

V is TRBV12-3 or TRBV12-4 and J is TRBJ2-7, with 7 bases matching TRBD2. The CDR3 spans 13 residues. V trimming: 7 bases; J trimming: 0 bases; junction bases outside the gene matches: 3. The CDR3 here is CASNRDYSYEQYF. DNA for the CDR3: TGTGCCAGCAACCGGGACTACTCCTACGAGCAGTACTTC.

The chain carries TRBV9 and TRBJ2-7; 10 positions match TRBD1. Germline CDR1 SGDLS, CDR2 YYNGEE. V was pared by 3 bases and J by 5 bases, with 8 bases of the junction left unmatched. The CDR3 runs to 15 residues. CDR3 sequence (DNA): TGTGCCAGCAGCGGGGGACCGGGACAGGGGCACGAGCAGTACTTC. It specifies CASSGGPGQGHEQYF.

The chain uses TRBV19 and TRBJ2-1; 10 bases agree with TRBD2. Germline V lookup: CDR1 LNHDA, CDR2 SQIVND (reference sequence). The CDR3 is 14 residues long. The junction had 6 bases not matched to a gene; V was cut back by 5 bases and J by 8 bases. CDR3 bases: TGTGCCAGTAGTTTAGCGGGGGGCAAAGATGAGCAGTTCTTC. This codes for CASSLAGGKDEQFF.

This clone came up once. The genes are TRBV7-9 and TRBJ2-1, with a possible D match to TRBD1 (5 bases). V was cut by 1 base and J by 5 bases, with 9 bases left in between. This CDR3 has 14 residues. Germline CDR1 reads SEHNR; CDR2 reads FQNEAQ (reference sequence). CDR3 sequence (DNA): TGTGCCAGCAGCTTAGAGGGCAGGGACAATGAGCAGTTCTTC. Amino acids: CASSLEGRDNEQFF.

The genes are TRBV4-3 and TRBJ2-1, with unresolved D. Germline values: CDR1 LGHNA, CDR2 YSLEER. The CDR3 runs to 16 residues. Trimming removed 0 bases at V and 4 bases at J, with 13 bases between. CDR3 region: CASSQDLSGYYNEQFF. For the CDR3, the DNA is TGCGCCAGCAGCCAAGATCTGAGTGGTTATTACAATGAGCAGTTCTTC.

CDR3 residues: CASRSQGAYNEQFF. The CDR3 DNA is TGTGCCAGCAGGTCACAGGGGGCCTACAATGAGCAGTTCTTC. The chain uses TRBV27 and TRBJ2-1; 8 bases agree with TRBD1. The CDR3 has 14 residues. J lost 2 bases, V lost 6 bases, and 3 bases had no gene match. Germline assignment: CDR1 MNHEY and CDR2 SMNVEV (reference sequence).

The chain is built from TRBV5-1 and TRBJ2-3; 7 nucleotides match TRBD2. Unmatched junction bases numbered 3, after V lost 4 bases and J lost 1 base. Germline V CDR1 and CDR2: SGHRS, YFSETQ. This CDR3 has 14 amino acids. The CDR3 DNA reads TGCGCCAGCAGCCCTACTAGCGGCACAGATACGCAGTATTTT. Translated, it gives CASSPTSGTDTQYF.

The chain recombines TRBV5-6 with TRBJ1-4; no firm D call. CDR3 length: 13 residues. Between the trimmed V and J ends, which lost 0 bases and 8 bases, there was a span of 8 bases. Germline V gene data show CDR1 as SGHDT and CDR2 as YYEEEE. The CDR3 DNA reads TGTGCCAGCAGCTTGGCCTCGGGAGAAAAACTGTTTTTT. Protein: CASSLASGEKLFF.

V is TRBV10-3 and J is TRBJ2-1, with D tentatively TRBD1 (6 bases). V was pared by 6 bases and J by 6 bases, with 15 bases between. The CDR3 loop spans 14 amino acids. Germline CDR1 is ENHRY and CDR2 is SYGVKD. The CDR3 bases are TGTGCCATCAGATCCACAGGGTCCCTCAATGAGCAGTTCTTC. Its protein product is CAIRSTGSLNEQFF.

The chain joins TRBV3-1 (or the pseudogene TRBV3-2) to TRBJ2-7, with D hard to call. Per the germline V gene, CDR1 is LGHDT and CDR2 is YNNKEL (reference sequence). Trimming took off 6 bases at V and 6 bases at J, with 18 bases between the two ends. The CDR3 runs 14 residues. The CDR3 DNA follows: TGTGCCAGCAGTCAAAACCTCCTCGGAGCCGAGCAGTACTTC. This gives the protein CASSQNLLGAEQYF.

This clone was counted a single time. The chain links TRBV28 to TRBJ2-5, with 10 bases that match TRBD1. The V and J ends lost 5 bases and 4 bases, in that order; junction bases with no gene match: 4. In germline, CDR1 is MDHEN, CDR2 SYDVKM. The CDR3 consists of 14 residues. The CDR3 reads CASSTGQGPETQYF. In DNA, the CDR3 is TGTGCCAGCAGTACGGGACAGGGGCCAGAGACCCAGTACTTC. The variable domain in full, completed from reference TRBV28 and TRBJ2-5, reads DVKVTQSSRYLVKRTGEKVFLECVQDMDHENMFWYRQDPGLGLRLIYFSYDVKMKEKGDIPEGYSVSREKKERFSLILESASTNQTSMYLCASSTGQGPETQYFGPGTRLLVL.

The chain combines TRBV5-1 with TRBJ1-1, with 9 bases that match TRBD1. This CDR3 contains 16 residues. V lost 4 bases and J lost 4; bases outside the gene matches: 11. The germline gives CDR1 SGHRS, CDR2 YFSETQ. The CDR3 region is CASSAGTGQWGTEAFF. In DNA form, the CDR3 reads TGCGCCAGCAGCGCGGGGACAGGGCAGTGGGGCACTGAAGCTTTCTTT.

The V and J genes are TRBV24-1 and TRBJ2-1, with D perhaps TRBD2 (7 bases). CDR3 length equals 16 residues. Trimming took off 4 bases at V and 2 bases at J, with 14 bases between the two ends. Germline V lookup: CDR1 KGHDR, CDR2 SFDVKD. The CDR3 loop is CATSERRGGPYNEQFF. CDR3 bases: TGTGCCACCAGTGAGCGCCGCGGGGGCCCCTACAATGAGCAGTTCTTC.

This chain uses TRBV4-1 with TRBJ2-7; no definite D call. Per germline, CDR1 MGHRA and CDR2 YSYEKL. The CDR3 has 15 amino acids. Deletions cut 1 base from V and 2 bases from J, with 12 bases between. In DNA, the CDR3 is TGCGCCAGCAGCCAAGGAACCCAGGTTACCTACGAGCAGTACTTC. Its protein is CASSQGTQVTYEQYF.

As concerns this clone: A read error may produce the germline difference seen at one junction end. V gene TRBV7-7 combines with J gene TRBJ2-1; a weak D match, TRBD1 (5 bases). Germline CDR1 and CDR2: SSHAT and FNYEAQ (reference sequence). The CDR3 has 15 residues. The CDR3 sequence is CASSPGPWGRSEQFF. The CDR3 nucleotides are TGTGCTAGCAGCCCAGGACCTTGGGGCAGGAGTGAGCAGTTCTTC.

The chain employs TRBV6-5 and TRBJ1-3; D gene ambiguous. This CDR3 is 16 amino acids long. Germline lookup yields CDR1 MNHEY and CDR2 SVGAGI. V lost 0 bases, J lost 2 bases, and 11 bases lay in between. The CDR3 DNA reads TGTGCCAGCAGTTACTCAGCAGCAGACACTGGAAACACCATATATTTT. This gives the protein CASSYSAADTGNTIYF.

The rearrangement links TRBV5-1 to TRBJ1-5, with no clear D. Germline V gives CDR1 SGHRS, CDR2 YFSETQ. The CDR3 covers 13 residues. V was shortened by 0 bases and J by 6 bases, with 7 bases between the two germline ends. CDR3 sequence: CASSLGGGQPQHF. For the CDR3, the DNA is TGCGCCAGCAGCTTGGGGGGAGGTCAGCCCCAGCATTTT.

The genes are TRBV14 and TRBJ2-1, with 7 positions matching TRBD1. The CDR3 contains 12 residues. V lost 6 bases, J lost 12 bases, and 8 bases stayed unmatched. The germline gives CDR1 SGHDN, CDR2 FVKESK. In DNA form, the CDR3 reads TGTGCCAGCAGTCCCAGGGGGTCTAGGCAGTTCTTC. Translating it yields CASSPRGSRQFF.

The chain employs TRBV3-1 (or the pseudogene TRBV3-2) and TRBJ2-1, with 7 bases matching TRBD2. The CDR3 loop spans 16 amino acids. Germline V gene data show CDR1 as LGHDT and CDR2 as YNNKEL (reference sequence). J lost 5 bases, V lost 6 bases, and 13 bases had no gene match. The CDR3 loop is CASSRNPTREDNEQFF. In DNA form, the CDR3 reads TGTGCCAGCAGTCGAAATCCGACCCGGGAGGACAATGAGCAGTTCTTC.

The CDR3 DNA reads as TGTGCCAGCAGCCAAGATAGCGTATATGGCTACACCTTC. Protein product: CASSQDSVYGYTF. The chain uses TRBV3-1 (or the pseudogene TRBV3-2) and TRBJ1-2; D not certain. V was cut by 0 bases and J by 5 bases, with 7 bases left in between. The CDR3 length is 13 residues. Germline CDR1 reads LGHDT; CDR2 reads YNNKEL (reference sequence).

This sequence joins TRBV15 and TRBJ1-5; D is possibly TRBD1 (6 bases). Germline V gene data show CDR1 as LNHNV and CDR2 as YYDKDF (reference sequence). V was pared by 2 bases and J by 6 bases, with 17 bases between. The CDR3 covers 16 residues. The DNA for the CDR3 is TGTGCCACCAGCAGAACATTAACAGGGACCGGTCAGCCCCAGCATTTT. Translated, it gives CATSRTLTGTGQPQHF.

The gene calls are TRBV28 and TRBJ1-1; D gene unclear. The V end lost 5 bases, the J end lost 7 bases, and 14 bases lay between the germline ends. CDR3 length: 13 amino acids. In germline, CDR1 is MDHEN, CDR2 SYDVKM. This CDR3 reads CASSLYAENEAFF. In DNA form, the CDR3 reads TGTGCCAGCAGTCTGTACGCGGAAAATGAAGCTTTCTTT.

V is TRBV6-1 and J is TRBJ2-2, with unresolved D. Trimming shortened V by 1 base and J by 0 bases, and 15 bases separated the two germline ends. CDR1 is MNHNS, CDR2 SASEGT, per germline. This CDR3 contains 18 residues. CDR3 sequence reads: CASSEESWATANTGELFF. As DNA, the CDR3 is TGTGCCAGCAGTGAAGAGTCGTGGGCTACAGCGAACACCGGGGAGCTGTTTTTT.